This TCR beta chain stems from a study of CD8+ T cells in alopecia areata. Study-wide background: Roughly 6-10-week-old female C3H/HeJ mice were grafted with skin from spontaneously alopecic roughly 6-12-month-old C3H/HeJ graft donors.

This clone turned up a few times. Antigen specificity is unknown. The genes are named according to mouse. The read halts 4 residues ahead of the CDR3 end, with the missing end drawn from the germline J gene. CD4, CD8alpha, NKG2D, NKG2ACE and other markers guided sorting of pooled cutaneous lymph node cells. The V gene lost 4 bases and the J gene lost 3 bases, with 10 bases spanning the gap. Germline CDR1 is FNHDT and CDR2 is SITEND (reference sequence). This CDR3 has 14 amino acids. Reverse transcription of extracted RNA yielded cDNA, which provided the sequencing template. Libraries were prepared by immunoSEQ multiplex PCR; TCRdb keeps only in-frame clonotypes and omits some of them. The sample has under 350,000 clones, none seen only once. Overall study findings and caveats: There were also resident alphabeta T cells of normal skin sequenced in scalp samples.

The receptor comes from a C3H/HeJ mouse with alopecia areata. Mouse strain MHC haplotype: H2-k. Sample: CD4+ T cells sorted from a lymph node. The chain couples TRBV19 to TRBJ2-2; tentative D call: TRBD1 (6 bases). The CDR3 is CASSQQGDTGQLYF. The sequenced CDR3 bases are TGTGCCAGCAGTCAACAGGGAGACACCGGG.